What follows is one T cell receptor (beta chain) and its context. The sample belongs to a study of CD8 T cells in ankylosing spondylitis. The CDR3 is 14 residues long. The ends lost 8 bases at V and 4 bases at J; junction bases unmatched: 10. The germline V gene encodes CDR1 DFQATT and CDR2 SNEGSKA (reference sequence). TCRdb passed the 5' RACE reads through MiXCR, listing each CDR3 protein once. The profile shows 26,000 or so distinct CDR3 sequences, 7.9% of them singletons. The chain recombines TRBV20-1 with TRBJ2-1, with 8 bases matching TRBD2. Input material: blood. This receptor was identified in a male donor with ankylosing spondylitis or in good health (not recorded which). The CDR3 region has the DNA TGCAGTCCCCTCGGTACTAGCGGTTACAATGAGCAGTTCTTC. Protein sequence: CSPLGTSGYNEQFF.